The rows below give T cell receptor beta chains drawn from one sample of a study of cytomegalovirus exposure and HLA in healthy donors. Measured with immunoSEQ multiplex PCR; TCRdb has only the in-frame clones, and not every one. This sample has roughly 97,000 clones, with about a tenth found just once. The material sequenced was PBMCs. The receptors derive from a man aged 45 to 65 in good health and CMV-seropositive. The CDR3 runs from the conserved cysteine through the conserved F or W. The D gene is left open where the match is weak. Size tells how often a clone was seen (once, few, many) or the class of an expanded clone, and some rows leave it out.

j_call v_call d_call clone_size cdr3_nt cdr3_aa
TRBJ1-5 TRBV6-6 - few TGTGCCAGCAGTTCCGCGGATCAGCCCCAGCATTTT CASSSADQPQHF
TRBJ2-5 TRBV6-1 TRBD2 - TGTGCCAGCAGTTGGACTAGCGGGAGGAGAGAGACCCAGTACTTC CASSWTSGRRETQYF
TRBJ1-1 TRBV28 TRBD1 - TGTGCCAGCAGTCCGGGACAGCACACTGAAGCTTTCTTT CASSPGQHTEAFF
TRBJ2-4 TRBV5-1 TRBD2 - TGCGCCAGCAGCCAAATAGCGGGATCGGACATTCAGTACTTC CASSQIAGSDIQYF
TRBJ2-2 TRBV2 TRBD2 - TGTGCCAGCAGCAGCGGGACTAGCGGTCCGAACACCGGGGAGCTGTTTTTT CASSSGTSGPNTGELFF
TRBJ2-3 TRBV7-2 - - TGTGCCAGCAGCTTAGAGGGGAACACAGATACGCAGTATTTT CASSLEGNTDTQYF
TRBJ2-1 TRBV6-5 - few TGTGCCAGCAGACAGGGTTTGGAGCAGTTCTTC CASRQGLEQFF
TRBJ1-2 TRBV6-6 TRBD1 - TGTGCCAGCAGTGACAGGGATAACTATGGCTACACCTTC CASSDRDNYGYTF
TRBJ1-4 TRBV19 - - TGCGCCAGTAGCCGACAGAGAACAACTAATGAAAAACTGTTTTTT CASSRQRTTNEKLFF
TRBJ2-3 TRBV5-4 TRBD1 few TGTGCCAGCAGCTTGGGCCGGGACAGGGGCACAGATACGCAGTATTTT CASSLGRDRGTDTQYF
TRBJ1-1 TRBV9 - few TGTGCCAGCAGCGTACATGCGGCTGGGCAGGGGAAGACTGAAGCTTTCTTT CASSVHAAGQGKTEAFF
TRBJ2-7 TRBV9 - - TGTGCCAGCAGCGCCGGGGGCGGGAGTATCACCTACGAGCAGTACTTC CASSAGGGSITYEQYF
TRBJ2-1 TRBV28 TRBD2 - TGTGCCACCCTGGGGGGGGGACTGTACAATGAGCAGTTCTTC CATLGGGLYNEQFF
TRBJ1-5 TRBV19 TRBD1 few TGTGCCAGTAGTACTACAGGGGGCAATCAGCCCCAGCATTTT CASSTTGGNQPQHF
TRBJ2-1 TRBV11-2 TRBD2 - TGTGCCAGCAGCCCTCTAGCGGGTACCACGGATGAGCAGTTCTTC CASSPLAGTTDEQFF
TRBJ1-6 TRBV4-2 TRBD1 - TGTGCCAGCAGCCGAGACAGGGGGCCGGTTTCACCCCTCCACTTT CASSRDRGPVSPLHF
TRBJ1-4 TRBV2 TRBD1 many TGTGCCAGCAGCCAACGGACAGGGGTAACTAATGAAAAACTGTTTTTT CASSQRTGVTNEKLFF
TRBJ2-1 TRBV6-1 TRBD2 few TGTGCCAGCAGTGCGGGACTAGCGGGAGCATATGAGCAGTTCTTC CASSAGLAGAYEQFF
TRBJ2-5 TRBV2 TRBD2 - TGTGCCAGCAGGGGGACTAGCGGGAGAGCAAGGGAAGAGACCCAGTACTTC CASRGTSGRAREETQYF